This T cell receptor (beta chain) was obtained from a study of T cells after posttransplantation cyclophosphamide. Study results and caveats: TRB overlap between skin or GI tissue T cells and blood was limited. Recipient CMV seropositivity and CMV reactivation strongly tracked TRB clonality.

Treatment was busulfan-fludarabine conditioning, a marrow graft, and cyclophosphamide on days +3 and +4. On this clone itself: Its matching antigen is unknown.

Clones were read by immunoSEQ multiplex PCR, and TCRdb kept only the in-frame ones, dropping some. The profile shows 10,000 to 13,000 clones, 86% of them singletons. The receptor was isolated from a male patient aged 30 to 39 who received an allogeneic stem cell transplant from a related donor, was CMV-positive, and had acute GVHD only. Some T cells may be transferred from the graft donor. The specimen comprised CD4+ T cells sorted from PBMCs, sampled after allogeneic stem cell transplant with posttransplant cyclophosphamide.

This chain's CDR3 is CASSLAYRGPREQYF. Written as DNA, the CDR3 is TGTGCCAGCAGCTTAGCGTACAGGGGGCCACGCGAGCAGTACTTC. The chain has TRBV7-8 and TRBJ2-7, with 9 bases that match TRBD1. Per the germline V gene, CDR1 is SGHVS and CDR2 is FQNEAQ. This CDR3 is 15 amino acids long. The V gene end was trimmed by 0 bases and the J gene end by 6 bases; junction bases not matched to a gene: 6.